This T cell receptor (beta chain) was captured in a study of OX40 agonist ivuxolimab in advanced cancers. Produced via immunoSEQ multiplex PCR; TCRdb's table is partial and in-frame only. The data contain over 50,000 clones, about 90% of them singletons. Study outcomes and limitations: The study found that CD8+ T cells averaged more expanded clones than CD4+.

Germline values: CDR1 PRHDT, CDR2 FYEKMQ (reference sequence). This CDR3 has 16 amino acids. V was cut by 5 bases and J by 5 bases, with 19 bases left in between. On this clone: Its antigen remains unidentified.

The V gene is TRBV13, the J gene TRBJ2-1; D is possibly TRBD1 (6 bases). Specimen: CD4+ or CD8+ T cells sorted from blood, collected in a trial of the OX40 agonist ivuxolimab. This TCR was recovered from an adult with an advanced solid tumor such as melanoma, head and neck, liver or kidney cancer. The CDR3 DNA sequence: TGTGCCAGCAGCCTCCGACAGGACGCTTTCAACAATGAGCAGTTCTTC. It yields the protein CASSLRQDAFNNEQFF. The full variable domain, completed using reference TRBV13 and TRBJ2-1, is AAGVIQSPRHLIKEKRETATLKCYPIPRHDTVYWYQQGPGQDPQFLISFYEKMQSDKGSIPDRFSAQQFSDYHSELNMSSLELGDSALYFCASSLRQDAFNNEQFFGPGTRLTVL.